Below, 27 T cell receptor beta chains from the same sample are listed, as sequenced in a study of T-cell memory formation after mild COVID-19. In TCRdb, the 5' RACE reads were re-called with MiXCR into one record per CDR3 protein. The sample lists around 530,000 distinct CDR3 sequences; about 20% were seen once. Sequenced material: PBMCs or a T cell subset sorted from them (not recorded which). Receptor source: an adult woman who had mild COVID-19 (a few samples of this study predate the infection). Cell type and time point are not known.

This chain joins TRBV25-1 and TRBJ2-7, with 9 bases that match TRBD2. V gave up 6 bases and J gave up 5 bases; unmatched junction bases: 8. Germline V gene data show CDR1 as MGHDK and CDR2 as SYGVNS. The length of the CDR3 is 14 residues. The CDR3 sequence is CASRDSGLADEQYF. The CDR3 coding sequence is TGTGCCAGCAGAGACTCGGGACTAGCAGACGAGCAGTACTTC.

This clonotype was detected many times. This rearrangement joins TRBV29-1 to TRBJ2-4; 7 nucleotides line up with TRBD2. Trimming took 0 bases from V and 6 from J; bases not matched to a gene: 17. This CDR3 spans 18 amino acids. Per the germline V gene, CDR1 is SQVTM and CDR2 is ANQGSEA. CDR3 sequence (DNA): TGCAGCGTTGAAGATTGGACCGGGCCGGGAGGCGGTAGAAACATTCAGTACTTC. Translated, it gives CSVEDWTGPGGGRNIQYF. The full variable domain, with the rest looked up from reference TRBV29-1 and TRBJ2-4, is SAVISQKPSRDICQRGTSLTIQCQVDSQVTMMFWYRQQPGQSLTLIATANQGSEATYESGFVIDKFPISRPNLTFSTLTVSNMSPEDSSIYLCSVEDWTGPGGGRNIQYFGAGTRLSVL.

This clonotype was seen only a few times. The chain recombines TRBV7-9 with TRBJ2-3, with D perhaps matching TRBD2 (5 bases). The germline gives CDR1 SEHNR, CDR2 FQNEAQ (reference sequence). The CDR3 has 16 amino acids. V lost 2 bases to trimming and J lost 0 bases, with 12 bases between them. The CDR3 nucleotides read TGTGCCAGCAGCTTATTGGGGAGCCCTAGCACAGATACGCAGTATTTT. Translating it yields CASSLLGSPSTDTQYF.

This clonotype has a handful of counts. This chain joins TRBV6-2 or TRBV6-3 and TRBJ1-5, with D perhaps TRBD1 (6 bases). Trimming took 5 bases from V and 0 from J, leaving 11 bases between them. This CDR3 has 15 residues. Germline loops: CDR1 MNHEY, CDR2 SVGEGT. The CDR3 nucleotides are TGTGCCAGCAGTGGACAGACCTATAGCAATCAGCCCCAGCATTTT. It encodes CASSGQTYSNQPQHF.

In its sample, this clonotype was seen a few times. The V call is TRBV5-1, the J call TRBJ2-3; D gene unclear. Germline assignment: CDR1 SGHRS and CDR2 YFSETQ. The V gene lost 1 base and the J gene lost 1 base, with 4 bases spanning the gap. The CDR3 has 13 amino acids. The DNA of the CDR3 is TGCGCCAGCAGCTTGAGACGCACAGATACGCAGTATTTT. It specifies CASSLRRTDTQYF.

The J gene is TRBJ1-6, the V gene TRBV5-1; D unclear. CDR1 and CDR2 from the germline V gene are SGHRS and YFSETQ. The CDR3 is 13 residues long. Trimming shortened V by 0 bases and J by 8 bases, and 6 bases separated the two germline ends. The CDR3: CASSLAPDSPLHF. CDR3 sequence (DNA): TGCGCCAGCAGCTTGGCCCCAGATTCACCCCTCCACTTT.

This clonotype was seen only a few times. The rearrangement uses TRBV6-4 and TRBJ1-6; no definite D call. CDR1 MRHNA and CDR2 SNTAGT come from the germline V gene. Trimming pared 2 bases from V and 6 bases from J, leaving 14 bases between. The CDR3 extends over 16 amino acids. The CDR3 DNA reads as TGTGCCAGCAGTGACGGGTCCACGGGAAGTAATTCACCCCTCCACTTT. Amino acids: CASSDGSTGSNSPLHF.

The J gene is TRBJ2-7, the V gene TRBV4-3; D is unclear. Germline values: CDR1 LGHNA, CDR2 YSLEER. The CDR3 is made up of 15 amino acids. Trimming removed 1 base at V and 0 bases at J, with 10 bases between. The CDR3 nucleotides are TGCGCCAGCAGCCAAGTTCACCCGGTCTCCTACGAGCAGTACTTC. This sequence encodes CASSQVHPVSYEQYF.

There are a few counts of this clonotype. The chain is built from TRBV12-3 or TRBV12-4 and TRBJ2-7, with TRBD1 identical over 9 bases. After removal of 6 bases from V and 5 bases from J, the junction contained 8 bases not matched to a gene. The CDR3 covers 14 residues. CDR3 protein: CASRAGTGSHEQYF. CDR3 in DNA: TGTGCCAGCAGAGCCGGGACAGGGAGTCACGAGCAGTACTTC.

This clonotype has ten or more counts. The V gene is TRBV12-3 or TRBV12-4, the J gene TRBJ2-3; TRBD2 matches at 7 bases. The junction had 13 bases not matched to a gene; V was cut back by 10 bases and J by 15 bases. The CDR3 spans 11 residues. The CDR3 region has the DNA TGTGCCACCACTCAAGCGGGGAAGATTTATTTT. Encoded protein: CATTQAGKIYF.

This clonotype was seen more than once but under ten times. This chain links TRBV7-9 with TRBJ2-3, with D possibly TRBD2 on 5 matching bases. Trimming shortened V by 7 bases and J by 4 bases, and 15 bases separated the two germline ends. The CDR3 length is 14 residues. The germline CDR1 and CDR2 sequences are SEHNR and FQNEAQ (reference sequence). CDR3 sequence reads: CASIVEEGPDTQYF. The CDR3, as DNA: TGTGCCAGCATCGTAGAAGAGGGCCCAGATACGCAGTATTTT.

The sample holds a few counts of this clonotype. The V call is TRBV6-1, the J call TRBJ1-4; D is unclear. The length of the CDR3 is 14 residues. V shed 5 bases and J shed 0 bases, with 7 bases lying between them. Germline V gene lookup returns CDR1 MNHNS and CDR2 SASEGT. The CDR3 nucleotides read TGTGCCAGCAGTTGGAATCCAACTAATGAAAAACTGTTTTTT. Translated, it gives CASSWNPTNEKLFF.

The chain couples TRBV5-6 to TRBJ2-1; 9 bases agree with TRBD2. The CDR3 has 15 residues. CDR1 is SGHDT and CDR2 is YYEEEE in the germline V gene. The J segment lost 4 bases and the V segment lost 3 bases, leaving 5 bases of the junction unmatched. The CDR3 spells CASSWTSVRYNEQFF. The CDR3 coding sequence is TGTGCCAGCAGCTGGACTAGCGTTCGGTACAATGAGCAGTTCTTC.

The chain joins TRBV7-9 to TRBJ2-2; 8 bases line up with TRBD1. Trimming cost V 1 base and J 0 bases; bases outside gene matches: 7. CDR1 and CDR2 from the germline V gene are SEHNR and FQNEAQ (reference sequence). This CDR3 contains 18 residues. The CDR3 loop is CASSLVSWDRSNTGELFF. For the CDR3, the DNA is TGTGCCAGCAGCTTAGTTTCGTGGGACAGGTCGAACACCGGGGAGCTGTTTTTT.

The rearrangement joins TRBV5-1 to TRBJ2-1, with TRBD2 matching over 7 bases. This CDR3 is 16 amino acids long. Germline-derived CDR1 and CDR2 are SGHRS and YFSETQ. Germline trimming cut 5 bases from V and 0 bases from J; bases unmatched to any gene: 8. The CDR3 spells CASRGVAGVSYNEQFF. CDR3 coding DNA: TGCGCCAGCAGAGGGGTGGCGGGAGTCTCCTACAATGAGCAGTTCTTC.

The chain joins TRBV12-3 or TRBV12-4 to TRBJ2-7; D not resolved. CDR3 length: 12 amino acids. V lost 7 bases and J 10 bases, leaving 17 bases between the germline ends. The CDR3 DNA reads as TGTGCCAGCACCTCGGCCCCGGCGGAACAGTACTTC. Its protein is CASTSAPAEQYF.

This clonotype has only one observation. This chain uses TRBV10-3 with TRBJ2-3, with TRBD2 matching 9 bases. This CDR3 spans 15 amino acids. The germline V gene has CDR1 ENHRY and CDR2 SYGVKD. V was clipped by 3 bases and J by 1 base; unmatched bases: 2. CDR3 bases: TGTGCCATCAGTGACTTAGCGGGAGGCACAGATACGCAGTATTTT. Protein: CAISDLAGGTDTQYF.

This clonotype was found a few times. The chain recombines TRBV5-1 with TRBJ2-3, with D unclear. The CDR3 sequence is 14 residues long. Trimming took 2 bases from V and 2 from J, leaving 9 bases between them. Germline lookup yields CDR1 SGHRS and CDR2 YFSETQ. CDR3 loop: CASSFSTDTDTQYF. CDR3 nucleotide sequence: TGCGCCAGCAGCTTTTCGACGGACACAGATACGCAGTATTTT.

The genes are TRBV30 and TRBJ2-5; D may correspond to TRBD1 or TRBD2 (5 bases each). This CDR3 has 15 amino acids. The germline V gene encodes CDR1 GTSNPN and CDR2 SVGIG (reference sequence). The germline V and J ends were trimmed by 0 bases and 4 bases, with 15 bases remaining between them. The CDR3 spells CAWSVIRDVVETQYF. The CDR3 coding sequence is TGTGCCTGGAGTGTAATTCGGGACGTGGTAGAGACCCAGTACTTC.

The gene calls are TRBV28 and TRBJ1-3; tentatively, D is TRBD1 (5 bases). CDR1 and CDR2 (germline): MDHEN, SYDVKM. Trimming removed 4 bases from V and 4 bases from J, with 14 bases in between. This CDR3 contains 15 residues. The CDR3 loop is CASSSGTALGNTIYF. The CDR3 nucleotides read TGTGCCAGCAGTTCGGGGACCGCACTCGGAAACACCATATATTTT.

The CDR3 region is CSVFRPSGETQYF. In DNA, the CDR3 is TGCAGTGTTTTCCGACCCTCAGGGGAGACCCAGTACTTC. The chain recombines TRBV20-1 with TRBJ2-5, with D possibly matching TRBD1 (5 bases). The V gene lost 7 bases and the J gene lost 5 bases, with 17 bases spanning the gap. CDR1 and CDR2 from the germline V gene are DFQATT and SNEGSKA (reference sequence). This CDR3 contains 13 residues.

As DNA, the CDR3 is TGTGCCAGCAGTTTAGACTCCTTGTACCAGTTCTTC. Translation: CASSLDSLYQFF. The gene calls are TRBV27 and TRBJ2-1; D is undetermined. Germline V gives CDR1 MNHEY, CDR2 SMNVEV (reference sequence). This CDR3 comprises 12 residues. Trimming shortened V by 2 bases and J by 13 bases, and 12 bases separated the two germline ends.

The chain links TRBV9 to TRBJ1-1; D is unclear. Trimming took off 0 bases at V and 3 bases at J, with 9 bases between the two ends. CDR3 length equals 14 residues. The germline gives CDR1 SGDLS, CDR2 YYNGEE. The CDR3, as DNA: TGTGCCAGCAGCGTAGCGCAGTTCGACACTGAAGCTTTCTTT. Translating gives CASSVAQFDTEAFF.

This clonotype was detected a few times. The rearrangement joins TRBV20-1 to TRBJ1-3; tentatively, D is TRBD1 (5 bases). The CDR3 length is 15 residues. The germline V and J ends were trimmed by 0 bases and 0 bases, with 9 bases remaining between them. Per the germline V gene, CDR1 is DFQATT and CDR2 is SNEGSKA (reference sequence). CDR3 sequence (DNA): TGCAGTGCTAGAGATTCACAGGTCTCTGGAAACACCATATATTTT. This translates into CSARDSQVSGNTIYF.

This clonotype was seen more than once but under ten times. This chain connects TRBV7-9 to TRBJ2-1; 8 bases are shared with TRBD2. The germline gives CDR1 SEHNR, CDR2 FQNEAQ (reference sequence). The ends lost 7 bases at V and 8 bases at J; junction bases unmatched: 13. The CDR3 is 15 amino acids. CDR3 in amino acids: CASKAVTGGPHEQFF. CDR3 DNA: TGTGCCAGCAAAGCAGTTACGGGAGGGCCCCATGAGCAGTTCTTC.

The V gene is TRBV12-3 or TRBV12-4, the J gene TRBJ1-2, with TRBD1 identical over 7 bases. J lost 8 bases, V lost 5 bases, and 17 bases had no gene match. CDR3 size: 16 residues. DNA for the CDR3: TGTGCCAGCAGTCCACGCGGCTTAGGACAGGAGGGAGGCTACACCTTC. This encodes CASSPRGLGQEGGYTF.

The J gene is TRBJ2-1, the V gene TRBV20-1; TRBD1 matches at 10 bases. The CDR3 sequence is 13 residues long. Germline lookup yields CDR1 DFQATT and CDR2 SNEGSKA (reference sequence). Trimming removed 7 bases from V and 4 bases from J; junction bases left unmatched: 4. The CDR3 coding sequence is TGCAGTGTCCCGGACAGGGGGTACAATGAGCAGTTCTTC. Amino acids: CSVPDRGYNEQFF.